These 21 T cell receptor beta chains share one sample of origin, sequenced in a study of blood T cell repertoires in COVID-19 (dated by TCRdb to 2018 to 2020). The library was prepared using the immunoSEQ multiplex PCR assay. TCRdb obtained this table from immuneACCESS and retained in-frame rearrangements with V and J assigned. These tables miss some clones; where compared with another copy, unresolved V genes account for less than half of the shortfall, and the remainder is unexplained. This sample has 200,000 to 300,000 clones in its table, and approximately 80% of those were observed once. In total, the top ten clones hold 3% to 4% of the sample. Sequenced sample: peripheral blood. These receptors were obtained from a woman in her late teens or twenties with acute or convalescent COVID-19.

The chain has TRBV6-5 and TRBJ1-4; D is possibly TRBD1 (5 bases). Germline V gene data show CDR1 as MNHEY and CDR2 as SVGAGI. This CDR3 comprises 13 residues. V lost 8 bases to trimming and J lost 8 bases, with 15 bases between them. CDR3 amino acids: CASRRQGGEKLFF. The DNA for the CDR3 is TGTGCCAGCCGTAGGCAGGGTGGGGAAAAACTGTTTTTT.

This clone was counted once. The chain couples TRBV4-3 to TRBJ2-7, with 7 bases identical to TRBD2. The V gene's germline CDR1 is LGHNA and CDR2 YSLEER. The CDR3 covers 15 residues. V was pared by 0 bases and J by 4 bases, with 6 bases of the junction left unmatched. CDR3 residues: CASSQDRASGYEQYF. CDR3 nucleotide sequence: TGCGCCAGCAGCCAAGATCGGGCTAGCGGATACGAGCAGTACTTC.

CDR3 sequence (DNA): TGTGCCAGCAGCTTACTGACTAGCGGGAGCACAGATACGCAGTATTTT. Amino acids: CASSLLTSGSTDTQYF. The rearrangement links TRBV7-8 to TRBJ2-3; 10 bases align to TRBD2. The CDR3 is 16 amino acids. The germline V gene has CDR1 SGHVS and CDR2 FQNEAQ. Trimming took 2 bases from V and 0 from J; bases not matched to a gene: 2.

The chain is built from TRBV2 and TRBJ2-7; a weak D match, TRBD1 (5 bases). This CDR3 spans 14 amino acids. The germline gives CDR1 SNHLY, CDR2 FYNNEI. Trimming cost V 0 bases and J 5 bases, with 11 bases left between them. CDR3 bases: TGTGCCAGCAGTGAAGCAGGACACCTCAACGAGCAGTACTTC. Encoded protein: CASSEAGHLNEQYF.

The rearrangement links TRBV7-2 to TRBJ1-5; TRBD1 agrees at 7 bases. Trimming cost V 6 bases and J 7 bases; bases outside gene matches: 12. The CDR3 is 15 amino acids. CDR1 SGHTA and CDR2 FQGNSA come from the germline V gene. Here the CDR3 reads CASSSGQVGGQPQHF. The CDR3 DNA follows: TGTGCCAGCAGTTCCGGACAGGTTGGAGGGCAGCCCCAGCATTTT.

The chain links TRBV27 to TRBJ2-5, with 7 bases matching TRBD1. The germline gives CDR1 MNHEY, CDR2 SMNVEV (reference sequence). The V segment lost 6 bases and the J segment 5 bases; nucleotides outside the gene matches: 12. CDR3 size: 15 residues. This CDR3 reads CASSERGPFWETQYF. In DNA, the CDR3 is TGTGCCAGCAGCGAGAGGGGGCCTTTCTGGGAGACCCAGTACTTC.

J is TRBJ1-1 and V is TRBV28; D gene uncertain. CDR1 is MDHEN and CDR2 is SYDVKM in the germline V gene. V dropped 6 bases and J dropped 2 bases, with 13 bases sitting between them. The CDR3 is made up of 14 amino acids. The CDR3 nucleotides read TGTGCCAGCAGCCACCGAGGGTTTAACACTGAAGCTTTCTTT. Translation gives CASSHRGFNTEAFF.

This clone was picked up a small number of times. The J gene is TRBJ1-2, the V gene TRBV19, with 8 nucleotides matching TRBD1. The CDR3 loop spans 15 amino acids. J lost 6 bases, V lost 3 bases, and 9 bases had no gene match. Germline loops: CDR1 LNHDA, CDR2 SQIVND (reference sequence). In nucleotides, the CDR3 is TGTGCCAGTAGTATCGTCTCGACAGGGGTCCATGGCTACACCTTC. This gives the protein CASSIVSTGVHGYTF.

This chain links TRBV5-6 with TRBJ2-1; TRBD2 matches at 10 bases. CDR1 SGHDT and CDR2 YYEEEE come from the germline V gene. This CDR3 contains 16 residues. With 4 bases clipped from V and 7 bases from J, the junction kept 11 bases outside the gene matches. The CDR3 coding sequence is TGTGCCAGCAGCCCAAAACGACTAGCGGGCGCGAATGAGCAGTTCTTC. This gives the protein CASSPKRLAGANEQFF.

The chain joins TRBV7-9 to TRBJ1-6; tentatively, D is TRBD1 (5 bases). Germline CDR1 reads SEHNR; CDR2 reads FQNEAQ (reference sequence). V was clipped by 5 bases and J by 5 bases, with 19 bases between them. The CDR3 contains 17 residues. Here the CDR3 reads CASSISGTTAHNSPLHF. Written as DNA, the CDR3 is TGTGCCAGCAGCATCTCAGGGACTACTGCCCATAATTCACCCCTCCACTTT.

The chain links TRBV9 to TRBJ2-7; no firm D call. The CDR3 has 13 amino acids. Germline lookup yields CDR1 SGDLS and CDR2 YYNGEE. Trimming removed 0 bases from V and 5 bases from J, with 9 bases in between. CDR3 loop: CASSVGGSHEQYF. CDR3 DNA sequence: TGTGCCAGCAGCGTAGGCGGTTCCCACGAGCAGTACTTC.

The chain combines TRBV7-2 with TRBJ1-1, with D possibly matching TRBD1 (5 bases). Trimming removed 3 bases from V and 4 bases from J, with 9 bases in between. In germline, CDR1 is SGHTA, CDR2 FQGNSA. CDR3 length equals 13 residues. CDR3: CASSFGATTEAFF. In DNA, the CDR3 is TGTGCCAGCAGCTTTGGGGCGACCACTGAAGCTTTCTTT.

This clone was detected only a few times. CDR3 nucleotides: TGTGCCAGCACCGAAGGACAGGGGGCTAGCAATCAGCCCCAGCATTTT. Its protein product is CASTEGQGASNQPQHF. V is TRBV6-6 and J is TRBJ1-5, with 11 nucleotides matching TRBD1. The junction had 5 bases not matched to a gene; V was cut back by 7 bases and J by 0 bases. Germline CDR1 MNHNY, CDR2 SVGAGI (reference sequence). The CDR3 contains 16 residues.

The chain combines TRBV19 with TRBJ2-3, with 15 positions matching TRBD2. From germline, CDR1 is LNHDA and CDR2 SQIVND (reference sequence). Trimming at V came to 5 bases and at J to 2 bases, leaving 8 bases not matched to a gene. This CDR3 has 18 amino acids. The CDR3 sequence: CASSRGLAGGSVTDTQYF. The CDR3 coding sequence is TGTGCCAGTAGTCGAGGACTAGCGGGAGGGTCCGTCACAGATACGCAGTATTTT.

The chain combines TRBV19 with TRBJ2-7, with D uncertain. CDR3 length equals 13 residues. Germline V gives CDR1 LNHDA, CDR2 SQIVND (reference sequence). V was cut by 3 bases and J by 0 bases, with 6 bases left in between. In DNA form, the CDR3 reads TGTGCCAGTAGTATCACCGGCTCCTACGAGCAGTACTTC. As protein: CASSITGSYEQYF.

CDR3 sequence (DNA): TGTGCCATCAGTGAGTCGGGGACAGGGAGGACTGAAGCTTTCTTT. It codes for CAISESGTGRTEAFF. V gene TRBV10-3 combines with J gene TRBJ1-1; 9 nucleotides line up with TRBD1. CDR1 is ENHRY, CDR2 SYGVKD, per germline. J was trimmed by 5 bases and V by 0 bases; bases with no gene match: 4. The CDR3 covers 15 residues.

The rearrangement uses TRBV27 and TRBJ2-7; a weak D match, TRBD1 (5 bases). Germline V gives CDR1 MNHEY, CDR2 SMNVEV (reference sequence). This CDR3 has 16 residues. Trimming shortened V by 0 bases and J by 0 bases, and 12 bases separated the two germline ends. The CDR3, as DNA: TGTGCCAGCAGTTTATCTGGGCAGGGATTCTCCTACGAGCAGTACTTC. It yields the protein CASSLSGQGFSYEQYF.

The chain combines TRBV28 with TRBJ2-6; D remains ambiguous. The CDR3 covers 13 residues. Germline V gene lookup returns CDR1 MDHEN and CDR2 SYDVKM. CDR3 bases: TGTGCTCACTCAGGCTCTGGGGCCAACGTCCTGACTTTC. Its protein product is CAHSGSGANVLTF. Complete variable domain (other parts from reference TRBV28 and TRBJ2-6): DVKVTQSSRYLVKRTGEKVFLECVQDMDHENMFWYRQDPGLGLRLIYFSYDVKMKEKGDIPEGYSVSREKKERFSLILESASTNQTSMYLCAHSGSGANVLTFGAGSRLTVL.

The chain carries TRBV6-5 and TRBJ2-2; 7 positions agree with TRBD2. Germline V gene lookup returns CDR1 MNHEY and CDR2 SVGAGI. V shed 6 bases, J shed 1 base, and the junction held 5 bases outside the gene matches. This CDR3 is 15 amino acids long. CDR3 nucleotides: TGTGCCAGCAGCCTACCTAGCGGGAACACCGGGGAGCTGTTTTTT. Its translation is CASSLPSGNTGELFF.

The V and J genes are TRBV4-3 and TRBJ2-6, with D tentatively TRBD1 (6 bases). With 4 bases removed from V and 0 bases from J, the gap between germline ends came to 7 bases. The CDR3 contains 15 residues. Per germline, CDR1 LGHNA and CDR2 YSLEER. The CDR3: CASSPGHSGANVLTF. CDR3 in DNA: TGCGCCAGCAGCCCGGGACACTCTGGGGCCAACGTCCTGACTTTC.

The rearrangement joins TRBV7-9 to TRBJ1-2; TRBD1 agrees at 8 bases. Trimming removed 3 bases from V and 1 base from J; junction bases left unmatched: 4. From germline, CDR1 is SEHNR and CDR2 FQNEAQ (reference sequence). The CDR3 is 15 residues long. The CDR3, as DNA: TGTGCCAGCAGCTTGCCGGGACAGGATAACTATGGCTACACCTTC. Translating it yields CASSLPGQDNYGYTF.